Listed here are 4 T cell receptor beta chains from one sample, sequenced in a study of T cells in Graves' hyperthyroidism and ophthalmopathy. Researchers amplified the TCR beta CDR3 regions from RNA transcripts. The primer set for the first-round RT-PCR of the TCR CDR3 was HTBI. TCRdb called the multiplex PCR reads again in MiXCR, with one record for every CDR3 protein. The repertoire holds approximately 300,000 distinct CDR3 sequences, with around 15% as singletons. Sequences were obtained from blood. The receptors shown here come from a woman aged 60-75 years with Graves' ophthalmopathy.

The chain couples TRBV28 to TRBJ2-1; the match to TRBD2 covers 14 bases. The CDR3 is 18 amino acids. Germline V gene sequence: CDR1 MDHEN, CDR2 SYDVKM. V was pared by 2 bases and J by 8 bases, with 11 bases of the junction left unmatched. The CDR3 sequence is CASSLGLAGGFVMDEQFF. For the CDR3, the DNA is TGTGCCAGCAGTTTAGGACTAGCGGGAGGCTTCGTGATGGATGAGCAGTTCTTC.

This chain links TRBV28 with TRBJ1-1; unclear D gene. The CDR3 loop spans 13 amino acids. Germline V CDR1 and CDR2: MDHEN, SYDVKM. V lost 8 bases, J lost 4 bases, and 14 bases lay in between. The CDR3, as DNA: TGTGCCAGCGTCGACCCTATTGGCACTGAAGCTTTCTTT. Encoded protein: CASVDPIGTEAFF.

The chain couples TRBV11-3 to TRBJ2-1, with D perhaps TRBD1 or TRBD2 (5 bases each). Germline V gene sequence: CDR1 SGHNT, CDR2 YENEEA. The CDR3 is 13 residues long. The germline V and J ends were trimmed by 5 bases and 10 bases, with 15 bases remaining between them. CDR3 residues: CASSLGATGEQFF. The DNA for the CDR3 is TGTGCCAGCAGCCTCGGGGCCACTGGGGAGCAGTTCTTC.

This clonotype was seen repeatedly, ten times or more. The rearrangement joins TRBV12-3 or TRBV12-4 to TRBJ2-5; TRBD2 might be the D (6 bases). The CDR3 consists of 15 residues. V lost 0 bases to trimming and J lost 5 bases, with 13 bases between them. CDR3 region: CASSLAVEGGETQYF. DNA for the CDR3: TGTGCCAGCAGTTTAGCGGTGGAGGGAGGTGAGACCCAGTACTTC.